This T cell receptor (beta chain) was sequenced during a study of cytomegalovirus exposure and HLA in healthy donors (dated by TCRdb to about 2017). Background for the entire study: According to an earlier analysis of around 600 of the donors, some 180 million T cells yielded 100 million or so unique TCR beta sequences and about 300 Gb of sequence data. Approximately 310 gigabases of sequencing data and 78 million or so unique TCR sequences were included in an early release covering about 600 HLA-typed donors. Among the roughly 380 genotyped donors, more than 70% belonged to the genetic ancestry cluster associated with self-reported Caucasian donors. The study aimed to test whether cataloging public T cell receptors could reveal signatures of past pathogen exposure. The T cell repertoires of some 670 subjects were profiled by immunosequencing and related to cytomegalovirus serostatus. In addition to the first cohort of roughly 700 subjects, a separate validation cohort of under 150 different subjects was used. To predict cytomegalovirus infection status, the study combined high-throughput TCR immunosequencing, statistical association of individual TCRs with disease status, and machine learning. To study patterns of TCR occurrence, a later analysis re-analyzed previously published TCR beta repertoires from around 700 donors and added high-resolution HLA genotyping. Rather than drawing on any new phenotypic data, the later analysis identified candidate immune exposures from TCR beta sequences and the way those sequences occurred across donors. An earlier analysis of some 500 of the donors used high-throughput TCR beta sequencing to judge whether each TCR beta V gene segment behaved as functional or pseudogenic. Alongside the repertoire data, information on donor age, sex, ethnicity and CMV serostatus was compiled. A later genetic analysis used genome-wide SNP genotypes for 398 of the 666 donors, treating that subset as a discovery cohort. Every repertoire in the discovery cohort had been generated on one and the same sequencing platform. Both class I and class II loci were covered by HLA typing, at four-digit resolution. The number of typed donors differed by locus: about 629-640 for A, B, C, DRB1 and DQB1; 522 for DQA1; about 600 for DPA1; and about 450 for DPB1. Several DR-DQ haplotypes were treated as single units for association and clustering because of strong linkage in the cohort. Across about 380 genotyped donors of the cohort, an average of approximately 240,000 unique TCR beta nucleotide sequences per donor were sequenced, and roughly 18% of those sequences were non-productive. General conclusions and limits of the study: The study gave a list of about 170 TCR beta chains associated with cytomegalovirus. In a later analysis, several top co-occurrence clusters were reported to appear linked to parvovirus B19, influenza, CMV and Epstein-Barr virus. The earlier analysis of about 600 of the donors excluded roughly 16 rarely observed V segments, including chromosome 9 orphons, because counts were too low. In vitro tests confirmed that three of the cytomegalovirus-associated TCR beta chains recognize cytomegalovirus antigens. A later analysis found that TCR association rates varied across HLA loci, with DRB1 alleles showing the most associated TCRs and HLA-C alleles the fewest. Linkage disequilibrium might explain the correlated functional status among segregating V segments, but an unknown experimental factor could not be excluded. This cohort had only TCR beta chains sequenced, and the lack of alpha or paired-chain data limited which features could be detected. When HLA alleles, especially DR and DQ, strongly co-occurred, TCR associations were difficult to assign to individual alleles. The presence/absence analyses assumed that sequencing depth was roughly uniform across donors, and that assumption may not be true. At a false discovery rate of 0.05, a later analysis linked about 17,000 TCR beta sequences to specific HLA alleles. The classifier was reported to diagnose cytomegalovirus status with high specificity and sensitivity in both the original and validation cohorts. In a later analysis, HLA-associated TCR beta chains were found to be more clonally expanded and to have lower generation probabilities than equally common non-associated chains. Most TCR sequences were observed very rarely across donors, whereas some public TCRs were present in many individuals. A further reported finding was that TCR beta sequences accurately predicted the HLA-A and HLA-B alleles for most subjects in the first cohort. For the cohort, immune exposure information was limited to CMV serostatus. The sequencing pipeline was judged likely to have produced a cluster of highly shared sequence variants as a technical artifact. An earlier analysis of roughly 570 of the donors showed that most TCR beta V segments appeared in productive rearrangements either about 87% or about 30% of the time, which broadly matched IMGT annotations. In a later genetic analysis, a missense DCLRE1C variant was associated with V-gene and J-gene trimming of TCR beta chains, and the association was replicated in an independent cohort. The authors suggested that the approach could potentially be generalized to other disease states and immunological phenotypes. Because some donors lacked HLA typing at each locus, the association tests relied only on the typed subset. Because the 87-base-pair reads could not distinguish some IMGT-functional V segments, including TRBV6-2 and TRBV6-3, those segments were excluded. Most CMV-associated TCR beta chains appeared to be HLA-restricted in a later analysis, and the HLA associations seemed to be driven largely by CMV exposure. Compared with the roughly 710-donor mean, donors in an Asian-associated ancestry cluster had fewer N-insertions in productive TCRs, according to a later genetic analysis.

The cohort comprised approximately 700 healthy bone marrow donors. All cohort members were sampled while nominally healthy, although unrecorded immune exposures were likely present. The donor was CMV seropositive and belonged to the group of some 290 seropositive cohort members. Each donor provided a peripheral blood sample, and peripheral blood mononuclear cells were used for TCR beta sequencing. The Qiagen DNeasy Blood Extraction Kit was used to extract genomic DNA from the blood cell samples. CDR1 and CDR2, per the germline V gene, are SNHLY and FYNNEI. V gives up 6 bases and J gives up 0 bases, and the segment between their germline ends measures 15 bases. The CDR3 holds 17 amino acids from the cysteine to the phenylalanine. The only DNA kept is the CDR3, 51 bases in frame from the first base. The library was made by the immunoSEQ multiplex PCR assay. For the multiplex PCR, a mixture combining 60 forward primers for TCR Vbeta segments and 13 reverse primers for TCR Jbeta segments was used. The CDR3 region of rearranged TCR beta genes was amplified from genomic DNA by a multiplex PCR assay. On the Illumina HiSeq System, the amplified TCR beta libraries were sequenced as 87-base-pair reads. Per the authors' processing: A later analysis counted tens of millions of unique TCR beta chains across the 670 or so repertoires, and about 10 million of these chains were shared by at least two donors. Raw reads were error-corrected and collapsed into unique sequences by a nearest-neighbor algorithm in which closely related sequences were merged to remove PCR and sequencing errors. Alignment of CDR3 sequences to IMGT reference sequences was used to assign V, D and J gene segments. For a sequence to be retained, at least a six-nucleotide match to both a V gene segment and a J gene segment was required. Rearrangements were called productive when the CDR3 lacked stop codons and stayed in frame with V and J; all others were non-productive. CDR3 was defined by IMGT convention, running from the second conserved V-encoded cysteine to the conserved J-encoded phenylalanine. Sequences without an unambiguous match to a single V gene segment were excluded from the earlier analysis of almost 600 of the donors. In an earlier analysis of approximately 500 of the donors, a V segment was called functional when productive rearrangements were above 56.7%, and segregating when the standard deviation between donors exceeded 5%. A statistical classification framework was built for diagnosing cytomegalovirus status from the catalog of TCR beta chain sequences. In a later analysis, TCR nucleotide sequences were compared against IMGT/GENE-DB human TR gene sequences so that V and J genes could be assigned. The TCRdist pipeline was used in a later analysis to assign CDR3 sequences and most-parsimonious VDJ recombination scenarios. In a later analysis, every TCR beta chain was defined by the combination of its CDR3 amino acid sequence and its V-gene family, and reads without a unique V-gene family were dropped. In a later analysis, 500 to 700 highly shared, low-generation-probability nucleotide sequences were removed to address suspected cross-contamination and a sequencing artifact. For each public chain, a later analysis derived a clonal expansion index from normalized ranks of inferred template counts within each repertoire. In a later analysis, generation probabilities were computed using a VDJ recombination model fitted to out-of-frame rearrangements, and the results were checked against IGoR. In a later analysis, TCR-TCR, TCR-HLA and TCR-CMV co-occurrence was scored with hypergeometric tests, and a repertoire-size bias correction was applied to TCR pairs. To estimate false discovery rates, a later analysis permuted the HLA or CMV assignments 20 times. A later analysis grouped co-occurring TCRs with DBSCAN, adding TCRdist sequence similarity when clustering within HLA-allele-positive subsets. For co-occurrence clustering, repertoires with fewer than 30,000 or more than 120,000 public chains were excluded, along with several repertoires with anomalous nucleotide sharing. In its TCRdb copy, this immuneACCESS table keeps in-frame sequences only and misses some clones. Where compared with another copy, unresolved V genes explain less than half of these, and the others have no known cause. The V and J calls and clone size were taken over from that table, and D and trimming were inferred from the DNA. Across this sample there are some 140,000 clones, with 80% seen only once. The ten biggest clones cover around 1.3% of the sample.

A remark on this clone: No antigen is known for it. Base-call qualities are not available, and no considerably larger clone is one nucleotide away.

The sequence links TRBV2 to TRBJ1-6; the D gene is possibly TRBD1, with 5 bases matching. This clonotype was sampled from a male donor in good health and CMV-seropositive. Sequencing was performed on PBMCs. The CDR3 protein is CASRLRGGSSYNSPLHF. The DNA reads as follows: TGTGCCAGCAGATTGCGGGGGGGGAGCTCCTATAATTCACCCCTCCACTTT.